Listed below are T cell receptor beta chains from one sample, sequenced in a study of control samples from healthy donors and cancer patients. The data were produced by immunoSEQ multiplex PCR, yet TCRdb's version contains in-frame clones alone and is incomplete. This sample has roughly 80,000 clones, with 70% to 90% found just once. The material sequenced was blood. Every receptor here comes from a woman in her forties or fifties in good health. CDR3s include the opening cysteine and the closing phenylalanine or tryptophan. The size field is filled for only some rows; it gives once, few, many or a size class.

>TRBV10-3|TRBJ2-3|-
CAISEGLAGRSYSTDTQYF
>TRBV6-5|TRBJ2-1|-
CASRMTGWDNEQFF
>TRBV4-1|TRBJ1-2|-
CASSPHLTDYGYTF
>TRBV4-1|TRBJ1-4|-
CASSQLGATNEKLFF
>TRBV5-5|TRBJ1-5|few
CASSLEGWQPQHF
>TRBV10-3|TRBJ2-1|-
CAIGPGPGNEQFF
>TRBV2|TRBJ1-2|-
CASSVNSAYTF
>TRBV29-1|TRBJ1-2|once
CSIAGTGYGYTF
>TRBV5-6|TRBJ1-1|few
CASSLVNDRGRTEAFF
>TRBV5-6|TRBJ1-5|-
CASSSGTAVEPQHF
>TRBV10-3|TRBJ2-1|-
CAISGTPGNEQFF
>TRBV29-1|TRBJ2-7|-
CSVGTRFHEQYF
>TRBV6-4|TRBJ2-2|-
CASRPLASTGELFF
>TRBV9|TRBJ2-1|-
CASSAAGVSYNEQFF
>TRBV6-5|TRBJ1-1|-
CASSSGQALNTEAFF
>TRBV7-9|TRBJ2-6|once
CAVRQGKENGANVLTF
>TRBV15|TRBJ2-4|-
CATSRDRGFENIQYF
>TRBV2|TRBJ2-5|once
CAGSGTPQETQYF
>TRBV4-1|TRBJ1-2|-
CASSQDAGSDYGYTF
>TRBV6-5|TRBJ2-1|-
CASSLGQGSYNEQFF
>TRBV3-1/TRBV3-2|TRBJ2-7|-
CASSQDTTFGEQYF
>TRBV19|TRBJ2-1|-
CASSLAGGPGFF
>TRBV6-5|TRBJ2-7|-
CASRPFSGGDYEQYF
>TRBV6-4|TRBJ1-1|once
CASLPLGRPNTEAFF
>TRBV27|TRBJ1-4|-
CASSTQTRGYNEKLFF
>TRBV9|TRBJ1-2|-
CASSVATGLRGYTF
>TRBV30|TRBJ2-7|-
CAWSEFSGGLLAPSYEQYF
>TRBV2|TRBJ1-6|-
CASSEGLESPLHF
>TRBV5-1|TRBJ2-2|few
CASSRRLGDAGELFF
>TRBV12-5|TRBJ1-5|-
CASGMTSPKPQHF
>TRBV12-3/TRBV12-4|TRBJ1-3|-
CASSLGRNTIYF
>TRBV30|TRBJ2-1|-
CAWSSQLAGSYNEQFF
>TRBV2|TRBJ2-2|-
CASRLGPGTGELFF
>TRBV6-5|TRBJ2-1|-
CATLPGSSSYNEQFF
>TRBV5-4|TRBJ1-5|-
CASSGGTAEPQHF
>TRBV6-1|TRBJ1-6|-
CASSEGAPSPLHF
>TRBV30|TRBJ2-7|-
CAWSVGSSYEQYF
>TRBV9|TRBJ2-3|-
CASSLHVGTDTQYF
>TRBV18|TRBJ1-1|-
CASSPRDSRTTEAFF
>TRBV5-4|TRBJ1-2|-
CASRRQGRANYGYTF
>TRBV21-1|TRBJ1-1|-
CASSKSFGTGNTEAFF
>TRBV15|TRBJ1-4|-
CATSRYSLTNEKLFF
>TRBV4-1|TRBJ2-7|few
CASSQDPGAGYEQYF
>TRBV11-2|TRBJ1-2|-
CASSKQGARNYGYTF
>TRBV11-2|TRBJ2-3|-
CASSPLLGQVGTDTQYF
>TRBV6-1|TRBJ1-2|few
CASSEAIGVNYGYTF
>TRBV7-9|TRBJ2-3|-
CASSLVGNSTDTQYF
>TRBV24-1|TRBJ1-1|-
CATRSRLTANTEAFF
>TRBV20-1|TRBJ1-1|-
CRPRGVTEAFF
>TRBV11-2|TRBJ2-1|once
CASSLPDGHEQFF
>TRBV6-5|TRBJ1-1|-
CASSHRRTGDTEAFF
>TRBV7-2|TRBJ1-2|-
CASSLREIYGYTF
>TRBV7-9|TRBJ2-7|-
CASSSGTGTWEQYF
>TRBV9|TRBJ1-1|once
CASSLRQVNTEAFF
>TRBV5-8|TRBJ2-7|-
CASSSIRWGAYEQYF
>TRBV5-1|TRBJ2-2|-
CASSLTQGYTGELFF
>TRBV9|TRBJ2-4|-
CASSLDQNIQYF
>TRBV6-4|TRBJ1-1|-
CASSDSGFREIAFF